Shown below are 26 T cell receptor beta chains from a single sample sequenced in a study of molecular identifiers for immune sequencing clone quantification. TCRdb re-called the PCR reads through MiXCR, storing one row per CDR3 protein. This sample has fewer than 350,000 distinct CDR3 sequences, with 24% found just once. Sequencing used naive CD8+ T cells from blood, with Jurkat cell RNA spiked in. Subset indicated: FACS-sorted CD8+CD4-CCR7+CD45RA+ naive T cells. These receptors were taken from a human donor in good health. Some libraries in this study had Jurkat cell RNA spiked in.

This chain uses TRBV12-3 or TRBV12-4 with TRBJ2-5; D might be TRBD1 (6 bases). With 6 bases removed from V and 2 bases from J, the gap between germline ends came to 19 bases. This CDR3 has 16 residues. The CDR3 region has the DNA TGTGCCAGCAGCTCAAGCCTCCAGGGGAGTCAAGAGACCCAGTACTTC. This gives the protein CASSSSLQGSQETQYF.

The gene calls are TRBV2 and TRBJ1-5; a weak D match, TRBD1 (5 bases). This CDR3 region has 13 residues. V lost 3 bases to trimming and J lost 5 bases, with 8 bases between them. CDR1 is SNHLY, CDR2 FYNNEI, per germline. CDR3 amino acids: CASSDRADQPQHF. CDR3 in DNA: TGTGCCAGCAGTGACAGGGCGGATCAGCCCCAGCATTTT.

There are a few counts of this clonotype. V and J are TRBV6-2 or TRBV6-3 and TRBJ2-3; 14 nucleotides line up with TRBD2. This CDR3 contains 18 residues. Germline CDR1 MNHEY, CDR2 SVGEGT. Trimming removed 0 bases from V and 6 bases from J; junction bases left unmatched: 8. DNA of the CDR3: TGTGCCAGCAGTTACTCGATAGGGACTAGCGGGAGATATGATACGCAGTATTTT. Protein sequence: CASSYSIGTSGRYDTQYF.

About this clonotype: This may be a read error: a much more frequent sequence differs by one nucleotide. The chain is built from TRBV4-1 and TRBJ2-3; 7 bases match TRBD1. CDR3 length: 16 amino acids. Germline V gives CDR1 MGHRA, CDR2 YSYEKL. J was trimmed by 0 bases and V by 3 bases; bases with no gene match: 6. CDR3 residues: CASSQDQDRSTDTQYF. The CDR3 region has the DNA TGCGCCAGCAGCCAGGACCAGGACAGGAGCACAGATACGCAGTATTTT.

The chain is built from TRBV7-6 and TRBJ2-5, with D uncertain. This CDR3 comprises 15 residues. The V end was cut by 4 bases, the J end by 7 bases, with 19 bases between. Germline V gives CDR1 SGHVS, CDR2 FNYEAQ. The CDR3: CASSYPVGMVGTQYF. CDR3 coding DNA: TGTGCCAGCAGCTACCCCGTGGGCATGGTCGGGACCCAGTACTTC.

This clonotype was picked up many times. This chain uses TRBV29-1 with TRBJ2-7, with no clear D. V lost 4 bases and J lost 2, with 12 bases in between. This CDR3 is 13 amino acids long. In germline, CDR1 is SQVTM, CDR2 ANQGSEA. In DNA form, the CDR3 reads TGCAGCGTTGGAACTACAGAGACCTACGAGCAGTACTTC. Protein: CSVGTTETYEQYF.

Note on this clonotype: A much bigger clone sits one base away, suggesting this may be a read error. The V call is TRBV4-3, the J call TRBJ2-3; 9 bases are shared with TRBD1. CDR3 length: 15 residues. Per germline, CDR1 LGHNA and CDR2 YSLEER. The ends lost 1 base at V and 4 bases at J; junction bases unmatched: 3. The DNA for the CDR3 is TGCGCCAGCAGCCAAGGGACAGGGGTCCCAGATACGCAGTATTTT. Its protein is CASSQGTGVPDTQYF.

This clonotype was seen just once. One junction end disagrees with the germline gene, perhaps due to a read error. The rearrangement joins TRBV18 to TRBJ2-6; D not certain. This CDR3 region has 15 residues. Germline V gives CDR1 KGHSH, CDR2 LQKENI. DNA of the CDR3: TGTGCCAGCTCCTTCACTTTGTCTGGGGTCAACGTCCTGACTTTC. Amino acids: CASSFTLSGVNVLTF.

This sequence joins TRBV6-2 or TRBV6-3 and TRBJ1-1; D is unclear. Trimming took off 0 bases at V and 0 bases at J, with 11 bases between the two ends. This CDR3 contains 16 residues. The germline gives CDR1 MNHEY, CDR2 SVGEGT. CDR3 DNA: TGTGCCAGCAGTTACTCGCTGACAATGGTGAACACTGAAGCTTTCTTT. It encodes CASSYSLTMVNTEAFF.

This clonotype was observed a few times. A much larger clonotype is one base distant, so this may be a read error. Written as DNA, the CDR3 is TGTGCCAGCAGCTTCCGGGGGGCGCGGAGAAGCACAGATACGCAGTATTTT. It codes for CASSFRGARRSTDTQYF. The rearrangement uses TRBV7-2 and TRBJ2-3, with D possibly being TRBD2 (7 bases). V was clipped by 3 bases and J by 0 bases, with 16 bases between them. Germline-derived CDR1 and CDR2 are SGHTA and FQGNSA. There are 17 residues in the CDR3.

This clonotype was detected ten times or more. CDR3 bases: TGCGCCAGCAGCCAAGATTCAGGGCCGAGAGAAGCTTTCTTT. Translated: CASSQDSGPREAFF. This sequence joins TRBV4-1 and TRBJ1-1, with TRBD1 as a possible D gene (5 bases). V was pared by 0 bases and J by 8 bases, with 13 bases between. The CDR3 is 14 amino acids. Per germline, CDR1 MGHRA and CDR2 YSYEKL.

This clonotype was found many times. The gene calls are TRBV28 and TRBJ1-5; the D is unclear. V lost 3 bases to trimming and J lost 8 bases, with 17 bases between them. Germline values: CDR1 MDHEN, CDR2 SYDVKM. The CDR3 runs 15 residues. The CDR3 reads CASSFTPMGSEPQHF. CDR3 sequence (DNA): TGTGCCAGCAGTTTCACCCCAATGGGGAGTGAGCCCCAGCATTTT.

This clonotype has a handful of counts. CDR3 nucleotide sequence: TGCGCCAGCAGCCATCTCGCAGGGGGCGACTACGAGCAGTACTTC. Its translation is CASSHLAGGDYEQYF. This chain connects TRBV4-1 to TRBJ2-7; 8 bases agree with TRBD1. The CDR3 runs 15 residues. Germline CDR1 MGHRA, CDR2 YSYEKL. The V gene end was trimmed by 3 bases and the J gene end by 3 bases; junction bases not matched to a gene: 7.

The CDR3 bases are TGTGCCAGCAGGCCCGGAGGAGCCTACGAGCAGTACTTC. Its translation: CASRPGGAYEQYF. The gene calls are TRBV6-2 or TRBV6-3 and TRBJ2-7, with D tentatively TRBD2 (5 bases). Germline CDR1 and CDR2: MNHEY and SVGEGT. V was shortened by 6 bases and J by 2 bases, with 11 bases between the two germline ends. The CDR3 is 13 residues long.

This clonotype was seen a handful of times. The rearrangement links TRBV30 to TRBJ2-5; 10 bases line up with TRBD2. CDR1 and CDR2 (germline): GTSNPN, SVGIG (reference sequence). This CDR3 region has 15 residues. The J segment lost 5 bases and the V segment lost 4 bases, leaving 10 bases of the junction unmatched. CDR3 region: CAWNQLAGSPETQYF. DNA of the CDR3: TGTGCCTGGAACCAACTAGCGGGGTCCCCCGAGACCCAGTACTTC.

The sample holds many counts of this clonotype. This chain joins TRBV28 and TRBJ2-1; 9 positions match TRBD1. The CDR3 extends over 16 amino acids. Germline values: CDR1 MDHEN, CDR2 SYDVKM. With 5 bases clipped from V and 9 bases from J, the junction kept 14 bases outside the gene matches. The CDR3 region is CASSATGTGPYAEQFF. The DNA for the CDR3 is TGTGCCAGCAGTGCAACCGGGACAGGGCCCTACGCTGAGCAGTTCTTC.

This clonotype was seen more than once but under ten times. The V call is TRBV12-3 or TRBV12-4, the J call TRBJ2-7; a weak D match, TRBD2 (6 bases). The CDR3 extends over 15 amino acids. Trimming left V 4 bases short and J 1 base short, with 14 bases between. The CDR3 loop is CASSWEVSQSYEQYF. The CDR3 nucleotides are TGTGCCAGCAGTTGGGAGGTCAGCCAGTCCTACGAGCAGTACTTC.

The rearrangement joins TRBV12-3 or TRBV12-4 to TRBJ2-7; tentative D call: TRBD2 (7 bases). The CDR3 sequence is 15 residues long. Between the trimmed V and J ends, which lost 6 bases and 3 bases, there was a span of 18 bases. DNA for the CDR3: TGTGCCAGCAGCGGGGGGCTTGGCCTGGACTACGAGCAGTACTTC. Amino acids: CASSGGLGLDYEQYF.

In this sample, this clonotype turned up many times. This chain joins TRBV6-5 and TRBJ1-1, with D possibly being TRBD1 (5 bases). Per the germline V gene, CDR1 is MNHEY and CDR2 is SVGAGI. Trimming removed 2 bases at V and 1 base at J, with 5 bases between. CDR3 length: 13 amino acids. CDR3 in DNA: TGTGCCAGCAGTTACGGGGGGAACACTGAAGCTTTCTTT. It is translated as CASSYGGNTEAFF.

On this clonotype: A read error is possible here, since a much larger clone lies one base away. The chain is built from TRBV7-2 and TRBJ2-2, with no clear D. Germline lookup yields CDR1 SGHTA and CDR2 FQGNSA. With 4 bases removed from V and 5 bases from J, the gap between germline ends came to 11 bases. The CDR3 extends over 14 amino acids. The CDR3 nucleotides are TGTGCCAGCAGCTCTTCAAGGATGACCGGGGAGCTGTTTTTT. Translating it yields CASSSSRMTGELFF.

Points on this clonotype: A read error may produce the germline difference seen at one junction end. This chain joins TRBV4-3 and TRBJ1-1; 7 bases match TRBD1. Germline V gene lookup returns CDR1 LGHNA and CDR2 YSLEER. The length of the CDR3 is 17 residues. The CDR3 DNA follows: TGCGCCAGTAGCCATGATGGAGGGGGCCTACTGAACACTGAAGCTTTCTTT. Its protein is CASSHDGGGLLNTEAFF.

Note on this clonotype: The junction shows a germline mismatch at one end, possibly a read error. V and J are TRBV4-2 and TRBJ2-7; 11 nucleotides line up with TRBD2. Germline CDR1 is LGHNA and CDR2 is YNFKEQ. The CDR3 runs to 17 residues. This CDR3 reads CASSQGTSGSVAYAQYF. The DNA for the CDR3 is TGTGCCAGCAGCCAGGGGACTAGCGGATCCGTAGCCTACGCGCAGTACTTC.

Only a few counts were recorded for this clonotype. This chain uses TRBV3-1 with TRBJ1-5; D not resolved. Germline-derived CDR1 and CDR2 are LGHDT and YNNKEL (reference sequence). V gave up 0 bases and J gave up 2 bases, with 14 bases separating them. The CDR3 sequence is 17 residues long. Here the CDR3 DNA reads TGTGCCAGCAGCCAAGATCTTCTAGGCCAGGGCAATCAGCCCCAGCATTTT. It specifies CASSQDLLGQGNQPQHF.

Turning to this clonotype: A read error is possible here, since a much larger clone lies one base away. The DNA for the CDR3 is TGTGCCAGCAGCTTAGCGGCCAGGGGTAATTCACCCCTCCACTTT. This translates into CASSLAARGNSPLHF. The rearrangement uses TRBV7-9 and TRBJ1-6; TRBD1 is a possible D gene (6 bases). The CDR3 runs 15 residues. CDR1 is SEHNR, CDR2 FQNEAQ, per germline (reference sequence). The V end was cut by 0 bases, the J end by 6 bases, with 9 bases between. Together with reference TRBV7-9 and TRBJ1-6, the CDR3 gives the full variable domain: DTGVSQNPRHKITKRGQNVTFRCDPISEHNRLYWYRQTLGQGPEFLTYFQNEAQLEKSRLLSDRFSAERPKGSFSTLEIQRTEQGDSAMYLCASSLAARGNSPLHFGNGTRLTVT.

This clonotype was counted many times. V gene TRBV9 combines with J gene TRBJ1-4; D is possibly TRBD1 (5 bases). Germline V gives CDR1 SGDLS, CDR2 YYNGEE. V was shortened by 3 bases and J by 2 bases, with 11 bases between the two germline ends. CDR3 length equals 15 residues. The CDR3 nucleotides read TGTGCCAGCAGCGAGGGGATAGTGACTAATGAAAAACTGTTTTTT. Its protein product is CASSEGIVTNEKLFF.

The CDR3 sequence: CASTQLGGAYNEQFF. In nucleotides, the CDR3 is TGTGCCAGCACCCAACTCGGGGGGGCCTACAATGAGCAGTTCTTC. V is TRBV7-2 and J is TRBJ2-1; 8 nucleotides match TRBD2. After removal of 7 bases from V and 2 bases from J, the junction contained 7 bases not matched to a gene. The CDR3 has 15 residues. The germline CDR1 and CDR2 sequences are SGHTA and FQGNSA.